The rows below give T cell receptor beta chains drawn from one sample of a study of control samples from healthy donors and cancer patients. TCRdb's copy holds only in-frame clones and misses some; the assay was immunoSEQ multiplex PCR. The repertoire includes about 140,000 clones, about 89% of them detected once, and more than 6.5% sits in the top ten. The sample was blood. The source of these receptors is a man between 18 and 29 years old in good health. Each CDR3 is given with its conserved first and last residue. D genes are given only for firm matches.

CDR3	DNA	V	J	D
CASSRDRGRGNTIYF	TGTGCCAGCAGTAGGGACAGGGGTCGGGGAAACACCATATATTTT	TRBV2	TRBJ1-3	TRBD1
CASSMVRSSGANVLTF	TGTGCCAGTAGTATGGTGAGAAGTTCTGGGGCCAACGTCCTGACTTTC	TRBV19	TRBJ2-6	NA
CASSQEGIAGNEQFF	TGCGCCAGCAGCCAAGAAGGGATTGCGGGCAATGAGCAGTTCTTC	TRBV4-1	TRBJ2-1	NA
CASSEPVGGNTEAFF	TGTGCCAGCAGTGAACCGGTCGGGGGGAACACTGAAGCTTTCTTT	TRBV6-1	TRBJ1-1	NA
CASKQGNQPQHF	TGTGCCAGCAAACAGGGCAATCAGCCCCAGCATTTT	TRBV6-5	TRBJ1-5	NA
CASSFGSLAGDEQYF	TGTGCCAGCAGCTTTGGTAGCCTAGCGGGGGACGAGCAGTACTTC	TRBV5-4	TRBJ2-7	TRBD2
CASSVVGQGGYTF	TGTGCCAGCAGCGTAGTAGGACAAGGCGGCTACACCTTC	TRBV9	TRBJ1-2	NA
CASSRGDRGANTEAFF	TGTGCCAGCAGCCGAGGGGACAGGGGAGCGAACACTGAAGCTTTCTTT	TRBV4-2	TRBJ1-1	TRBD1
CASSLLRDTQYF	TGTGCCAGCAGTTTATTGAGGGATACGCAGTATTTT	TRBV28	TRBJ2-3	NA
CASSVDRDRGVREQYF	TGTGCCAGCAGTGTGGACCGGGACAGGGGGGTACGCGAGCAGTACTTC	TRBV28	TRBJ2-7	TRBD1
CASSFGFLGRGRPEAFF	TGTGCCAGCAGCTTCGGTTTCCTGGGGCGGGGGAGGCCTGAAGCTTTCTTT	TRBV5-5	TRBJ1-1	NA
CASTIQDPTEAFF	TGTGCCAGCACCATACAGGATCCCACTGAAGCTTTCTTT	TRBV2	TRBJ1-1	NA
CASSFSGTGETQYF	TGTGCCAGCAGCTTCAGTGGTACGGGAGAGACCCAGTACTTC	TRBV7-2	TRBJ2-5	NA
CASSPNSADHLDEQYF	TGTGCCAGCAGTCCCAATTCAGCGGACCACCTCGACGAGCAGTACTTC	TRBV5-4	TRBJ2-7	NA
CASSWLATDTQYF	TGTGCCAGCAGCTGGCTAGCGACAGATACGCAGTATTTT	TRBV7-9	TRBJ2-3	NA
CASSSGATEAFF	TGTGCCAGCAGCTCCGGGGCCACTGAAGCTTTCTTT	TRBV5-4	TRBJ1-1	NA
CASSEVGRRGDQPQHF	TGTGCCAGCAGTGAAGTGGGGAGGCGAGGTGATCAGCCCCAGCATTTT	TRBV2	TRBJ1-5	NA
CASSLTPGPSGNTIYF	TGTGCCAGCAGCCTCACCCCGGGACCCTCTGGAAACACCATATATTTT	TRBV3-1/TRBV3-2	TRBJ1-3	NA
CASSLDVNTEAFF	TGCGCCAGCAGCTTGGATGTGAACACTGAAGCTTTCTTT	TRBV5-1	TRBJ1-1	NA
CASSLAGGPYEQYF	TGTGCCAGCAGTTTGGCCGGAGGGCCATACGAGCAGTACTTC	TRBV27	TRBJ2-7	NA
CASIGRGPNYGYTF	TGTGCCAGTATAGGCAGGGGGCCTAACTATGGCTACACCTTC	TRBV19	TRBJ1-2	TRBD1
CASSYLDRGSSPLHF	TGTGCCAGCAGTTACTTGGACAGGGGAAGTTCACCCCTCCACTTT	TRBV6-5	TRBJ1-6	TRBD1
CASQFRGQTNEQFF	TGTGCCAGTCAATTCCGTGGACAGACCAATGAGCAGTTCTTC	TRBV19	TRBJ2-1	NA
CASSLDGRLTNYGYTF	TGTGCCAGCAGCTTAGACGGACGGCTAACTAACTATGGCTACACCTTC	TRBV11-1	TRBJ1-2	NA
CASSESGRTGDQKLFF	TGTGCCAGCAGTGAATCTGGCCGGACAGGGGACCAAAAACTGTTTTTT	TRBV25-1	TRBJ1-4	TRBD1
CASSPGPGGENTEAFF	TGTGCCAGCAGCCCGGGACCCGGGGGGGAGAACACTGAAGCTTTCTTT	TRBV7-7	TRBJ1-1	NA